What follows are 9 T cell receptor beta chains derived from one specimen sequenced in a study of blood T cell repertoires in COVID-19. Here immunoSEQ multiplex PCR was the method, and the copy in TCRdb shows in-frame clones only, minus some. The table records around 470,000 clones, 75% to 90% of them present only once. Sequencing was performed on peripheral blood. The receptors come from a man aged 18 to 29 with COVID-19, enrolled during active disease.

V gene TRBV19 combines with J gene TRBJ1-2; the match to TRBD1 covers 10 bases. The V gene's germline CDR1 is LNHDA and CDR2 SQIVND (reference sequence). The ends lost 5 bases at V and 7 bases at J; junction bases unmatched: 10. CDR3 length equals 15 residues. The CDR3 spells CASSVDRGPLGGYTF. The CDR3 nucleotides read TGTGCCAGTAGTGTCGACAGGGGGCCGCTTGGTGGCTACACCTTC.

Concerning this clone: The sample carries other DNA sequences with the same CDR3. This chain connects TRBV12-3 or TRBV12-4 to TRBJ1-1; TRBD1 is a possible D gene (5 bases). The CDR3 has 13 amino acids. V gave up 0 bases and J gave up 4 bases, with 6 bases separating them. The CDR3 sequence is CASSLAGGTEAFF. CDR3 DNA: TGTGCCAGCAGTTTAGCGGGGGGCACTGAAGCTTTCTTT.

This rearrangement joins TRBV6-5 to TRBJ1-5; 9 nucleotides match TRBD1. V lost 5 bases to trimming and J lost 5 bases; unmatched junction nucleotides: 4. Per the germline V gene, CDR1 is MNHEY and CDR2 is SVGAGI. The CDR3 consists of 14 residues. This CDR3 is CASSTTGGHQPQHF. The CDR3, as DNA: TGTGCCAGCAGTACAACAGGGGGCCATCAGCCCCAGCATTTT.

V gene TRBV7-8 combines with J gene TRBJ1-2, with D hard to call. The CDR3 runs 14 residues. The germline V and J ends were trimmed by 2 bases and 3 bases, with 10 bases remaining between them. Per germline, CDR1 SGHVS and CDR2 FQNEAQ. This chain's CDR3 is CASSLTGTDYGYTF. In DNA form, the CDR3 reads TGTGCCAGCAGCTTAACGGGAACGGACTATGGCTACACCTTC.

V and J are TRBV6-5 and TRBJ2-1; TRBD1 is a possible D gene (6 bases). Germline V gene lookup returns CDR1 MNHEY and CDR2 SVGAGI. V shed 0 bases and J shed 4 bases, with 7 bases lying between them. The CDR3 has 14 residues. Written as DNA, the CDR3 is TGTGCCAGCAGTTACTCGACAGGATACAATGAGCAGTTCTTC. Encoded protein: CASSYSTGYNEQFF.

This clone came up a few times. The chain has TRBV5-1 and TRBJ2-7, with 9 bases aligning to TRBD1. The V and J ends lost 4 bases and 0 bases, in that order; junction bases with no gene match: 8. The V gene's germline CDR1 is SGHRS and CDR2 YFSETQ. The CDR3 sequence is 16 residues long. CDR3 region: CASSGTGGPLSYEQYF. In nucleotides, the CDR3 is TGCGCCAGCAGCGGAACAGGGGGCCCTCTCTCCTACGAGCAGTACTTC.

The genes are TRBV11-2 and TRBJ2-5; no clear D gene. This CDR3 is built from 10 residues. CDR1 SGHAT and CDR2 FQNNGV come from the germline V gene. Trimming removed 4 bases at V and 7 bases at J, with 4 bases between. DNA of the CDR3: TGTGCCAGCAGCTCCTTGACCCAGTACTTC. Amino acid sequence: CASSSLTQYF. The entire variable domain, with the rest obtained from reference TRBV11-2 and TRBJ2-5, is as follows: EAGVAQSPRYKIIEKRQSVAFWCNPISGHATLYWYQQILGQGPKLLIQFQNNGVVDDSQLPKDRFSAERLKGVDSTLKIQPAKLEDSAVYLCASSSLTQYFGPGTRLLVL.

The CDR3: CASSFVTGYEQYF. DNA for the CDR3: TGTGCCAGCAGCTTTGTTACAGGGTACGAGCAGTACTTC. The V and J genes are TRBV5-5 and TRBJ2-7; a possible D gene is TRBD1 (6 bases). Germline V gives CDR1 SGHKS, CDR2 YYEKEE (reference sequence). This CDR3 contains 13 residues. V lost 2 bases to trimming and J lost 4 bases, with 10 bases between them.

The rearrangement links TRBV5-4 to TRBJ1-4; 7 bases agree with TRBD1. V lost 3 bases and J lost 8; bases outside the gene matches: 7. CDR3 size: 14 residues. Germline lookup yields CDR1 SGHNT and CDR2 YYREEE (reference sequence). The CDR3 coding sequence is TGTGCCAGCAGCTCGGGTCTAGGGGGCGAAAAACTGTTTTTT. Residues: CASSSGLGGEKLFF. Looking up the rest from reference TRBV5-4 and TRBJ1-4 gives the full variable domain: ETGVTQSPTHLIKTRGQQVTLRCSSQSGHNTVSWYQQALGQGPQFIFQYYREEENGRGNFPPRFSGLQFPNYSSELNVNALELDDSALYLCASSSGLGGEKLFFGSGTQLSVL.